The 8 T cell receptor beta chains given below trace back to one sample, sequenced in a study of circulating and synovial CD4+ cells in juvenile arthritis. Measured with immunoSEQ multiplex PCR; TCRdb has only the in-frame clones, and not every one. In the table there are 3,000 to 4,000 clones, roughly four fifths of which are singletons. The sequencing input was CD4+ T cells from synovial fluid. All receptors derive from a human donor with juvenile idiopathic arthritis.

The chain links TRBV30 to TRBJ1-2, with a possible D match to TRBD1 (5 bases). The CDR3 is made up of 13 amino acids. Trimming took off 0 bases at V and 4 bases at J, with 9 bases between the two ends. The germline V gene encodes CDR1 GTSNPN and CDR2 SVGIG (reference sequence). CDR3 sequence reads: CAWSVGPLYGYTF. The CDR3 bases are TGTGCCTGGAGTGTGGGGCCGCTCTATGGCTACACCTTC.

The CDR3 DNA follows: TGTGCCAGCAGCTTAGTCTCCCGGGGGGGCACAGATACGCAGTATTTT. Its protein product is CASSLVSRGGTDTQYF. V is TRBV7-2 and J is TRBJ2-3; 7 nucleotides match TRBD2. The CDR3 is made up of 16 amino acids. V dropped 1 base and J dropped 1; count of bases not matched to a gene: 5. Per germline, CDR1 SGHTA and CDR2 FQGNSA.

A single count supports this clone. This chain joins TRBV2 and TRBJ1-3; maybe TRBD1 (5 bases). Trimming took off 7 bases at V and 0 bases at J, with 13 bases between the two ends. This CDR3 is built from 15 residues. Germline CDR1 SNHLY, CDR2 FYNNEI. The CDR3 bases are TGTGCCAGCACCGTGGGGGGAGGCTCTGGAAACACCATATATTTT. Encoded protein: CASTVGGGSGNTIYF.

This clone was counted a single time. The gene calls are TRBV6-6 and TRBJ2-7, with a tentative D call TRBD2 (5 bases). The germline gives CDR1 MNHNY, CDR2 SVGAGI (reference sequence). The CDR3 has 14 amino acids. V was cut by 5 bases and J by 6 bases, with 17 bases left in between. The CDR3 DNA reads as TGTGCCAGCAGTCATCTAGGACTGCCCGGCGAGCAGTACTTC. This translates into CASSHLGLPGEQYF.

The chain links TRBV2 to TRBJ1-2; 8 nucleotides line up with TRBD1. Germline loops: CDR1 SNHLY, CDR2 FYNNEI. The junction had 0 bases not matched to a gene; V was cut back by 4 bases and J by 2 bases. This CDR3 spans 13 amino acids. For the CDR3, the DNA is TGTGCCAGCAGTGGGACAGGGAACTATGGCTACACCTTC. This codes for CASSGTGNYGYTF.

The genes are TRBV6-1 and TRBJ1-3; maybe TRBD1 (6 bases). This CDR3 region has 13 residues. V shed 5 bases and J shed 7 bases, with 12 bases lying between them. Germline V gene sequence: CDR1 MNHNS, CDR2 SASEGT. CDR3: CASSSGQRNTIYF. CDR3 DNA sequence: TGTGCCAGCAGTTCCGGACAGAGGAACACCATATATTTT.

The V and J genes are TRBV15 and TRBJ2-1; 11 positions match TRBD2. The CDR3 extends over 16 amino acids. Germline V gene sequence: CDR1 LNHNV, CDR2 YYDKDF (reference sequence). With V trimmed by 5 bases and J by 3 bases, 6 bases remained unmatched. CDR3 loop: CATSGRTSGRYNEQFF. The CDR3 DNA is TGTGCCACCAGCGGCAGGACTAGCGGGCGCTACAATGAGCAGTTCTTC.

This clone is large (0.1 to 1%) within its sample. This sequence joins TRBV28 and TRBJ1-2; TRBD1 is a possible D gene (6 bases). CDR1 and CDR2 (germline): MDHEN, SYDVKM. This CDR3 has 15 amino acids. Deletions cut 2 bases from V and 0 bases from J, with 10 bases between. The CDR3 spells CASSLPTGSNYGYTF. CDR3 DNA: TGTGCCAGCAGTTTACCCACAGGGTCTAACTATGGCTACACCTTC.